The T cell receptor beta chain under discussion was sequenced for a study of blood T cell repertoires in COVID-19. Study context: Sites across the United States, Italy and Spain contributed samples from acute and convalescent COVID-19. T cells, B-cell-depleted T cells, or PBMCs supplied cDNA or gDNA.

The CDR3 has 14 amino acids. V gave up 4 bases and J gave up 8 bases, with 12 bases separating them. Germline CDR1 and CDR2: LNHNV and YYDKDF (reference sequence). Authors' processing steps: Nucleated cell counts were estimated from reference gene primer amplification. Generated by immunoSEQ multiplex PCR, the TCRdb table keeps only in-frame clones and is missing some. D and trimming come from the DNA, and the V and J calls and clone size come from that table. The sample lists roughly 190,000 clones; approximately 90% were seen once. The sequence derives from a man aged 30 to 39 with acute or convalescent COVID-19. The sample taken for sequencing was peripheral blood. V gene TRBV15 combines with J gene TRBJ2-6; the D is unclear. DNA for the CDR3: TGTGCCACCAGCAATGGCGGTTTCCCCAACGTCCTGACTTTC. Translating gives CATSNGGFPNVLTF.